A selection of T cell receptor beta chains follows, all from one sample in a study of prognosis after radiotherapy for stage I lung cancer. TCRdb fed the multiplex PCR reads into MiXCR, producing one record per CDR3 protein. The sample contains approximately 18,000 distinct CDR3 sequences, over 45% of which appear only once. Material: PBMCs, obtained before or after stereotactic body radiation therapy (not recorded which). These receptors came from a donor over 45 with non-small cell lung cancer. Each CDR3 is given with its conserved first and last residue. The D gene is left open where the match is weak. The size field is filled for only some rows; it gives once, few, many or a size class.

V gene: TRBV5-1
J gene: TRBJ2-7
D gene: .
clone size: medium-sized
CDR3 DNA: TGCGCCAGCAGCTTGATTTCGGGATCCTACGAGCAGTACTTC
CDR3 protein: CASSLISGSYEQYF

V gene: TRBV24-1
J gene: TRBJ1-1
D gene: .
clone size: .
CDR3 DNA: TGTGCCACCAGTGGGCGAAAAGGGATAGACACTAAATCTTTCTTT
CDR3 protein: CATSGRKGIDTKSFF

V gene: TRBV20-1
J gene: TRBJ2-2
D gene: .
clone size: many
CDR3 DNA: TGCAGTGCTAGAGATGGGCCCACGGGGACCGGGGAGCTGTTTTTT
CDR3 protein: CSARDGPTGTGELFF

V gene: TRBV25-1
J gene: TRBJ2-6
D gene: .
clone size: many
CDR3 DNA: TGTGCCAGCAGTGACAGGGCTGGGGCCAACGTCCTGACTTTC
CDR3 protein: CASSDRAGANVLTF

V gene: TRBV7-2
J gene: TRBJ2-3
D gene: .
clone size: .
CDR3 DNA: TGTGCCAGCAGCTTAGCGCTAACAGGTGGCACAGATACGCAGTATTTT
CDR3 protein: CASSLALTGGTDTQYF

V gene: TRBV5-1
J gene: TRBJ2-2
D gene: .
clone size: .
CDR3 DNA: TGCGCCAGCAGCCCACAGGGCCCGGGCACCGGGGAGCTGTTTTTT
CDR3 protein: CASSPQGPGTGELFF

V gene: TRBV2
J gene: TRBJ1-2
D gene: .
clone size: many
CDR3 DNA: TGTGCCAGCAGTGAGGGCCCCGGGACACCGATCGGCTACACCTTC
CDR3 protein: CASSEGPGTPIGYTF

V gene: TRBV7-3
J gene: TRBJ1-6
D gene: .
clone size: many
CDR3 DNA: TGTGCCAGCAGCTTAACAGGGAGCTCCTATAATTCACCCCTCCACTTT
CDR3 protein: CASSLTGSSYNSPLHF

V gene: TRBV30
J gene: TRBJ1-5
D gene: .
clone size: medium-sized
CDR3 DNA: TGTGCCTGGAGTTTGACGTCCGACGGCAATCAGCCCCAGCATTTT
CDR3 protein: CAWSLTSDGNQPQHF

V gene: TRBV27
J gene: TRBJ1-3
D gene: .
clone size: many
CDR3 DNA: TGTGCCAGCAACCCTCGGGAGTACTCTGGAAACACCATATATTTT
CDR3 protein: CASNPREYSGNTIYF

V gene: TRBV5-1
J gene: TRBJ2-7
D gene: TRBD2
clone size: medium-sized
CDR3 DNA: TGCGCCAGCAGCTTGGTACTAGCGGGAGAGGGGGAGCAGTACTTC
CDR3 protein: CASSLVLAGEGEQYF

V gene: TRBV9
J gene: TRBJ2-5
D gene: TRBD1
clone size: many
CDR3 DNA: TGTGCCAGCAACTTGGGACAGTCTCAAGAGACCCAGTACTTC
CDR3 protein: CASNLGQSQETQYF

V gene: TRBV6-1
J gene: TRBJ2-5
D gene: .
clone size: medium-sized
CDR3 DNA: TGTGCCAGCAGCTGGGGACGGCGCCAAGAGACCCAGTACTTC
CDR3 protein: CASSWGRRQETQYF

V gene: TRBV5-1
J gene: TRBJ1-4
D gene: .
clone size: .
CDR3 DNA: TGCGCCAGCAGCTTGGCCCCCTCACCAACTAATGAAAAACTGTTTTTT
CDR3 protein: CASSLAPSPTNEKLFF

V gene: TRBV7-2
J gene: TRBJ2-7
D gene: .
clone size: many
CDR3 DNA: TGTGCCAGCAGCTTACACTACGAGCAGTACTTC
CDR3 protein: CASSLHYEQYF

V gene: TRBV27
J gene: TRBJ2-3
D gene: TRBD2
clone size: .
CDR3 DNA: TGTGCCAGCAGTTTCAGGCTAGCGGGGCTGTCCGCTATCACATATACGCAGTATTTT
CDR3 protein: CASSFRLAGLSAITYTQYF

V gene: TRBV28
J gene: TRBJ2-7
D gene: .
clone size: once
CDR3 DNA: TGTGCCAGCAGATCAGACAGGAGACTCTACGAGCAGTACTTC
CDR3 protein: CASRSDRRLYEQYF

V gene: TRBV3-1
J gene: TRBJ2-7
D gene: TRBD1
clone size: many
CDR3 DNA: TGTGCCAGCAGCTTGCAGGGGGCTTCCTCCTACGAGCAGTACTTC
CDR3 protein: CASSLQGASSYEQYF

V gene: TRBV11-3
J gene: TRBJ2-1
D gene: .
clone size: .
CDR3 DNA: TGTGCCAGCAGCTTAGTTCCAGGGGGAGGAAATGAGCAGTTCTTC
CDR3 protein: CASSLVPGGGNEQFF

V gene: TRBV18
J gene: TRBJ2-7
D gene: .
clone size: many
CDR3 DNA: TGTGCCAGCTCACCACAGGGGAAGAACGAGCAGTACTTC
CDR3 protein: CASSPQGKNEQYF

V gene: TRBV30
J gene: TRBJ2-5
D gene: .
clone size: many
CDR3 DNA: TGTGCCTGCCGGGACATGGGAGGTGAGACCCAGTACTTC
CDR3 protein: CACRDMGGETQYF

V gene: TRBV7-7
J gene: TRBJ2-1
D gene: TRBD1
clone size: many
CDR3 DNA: TGTGCTAGCAGCCTCGACAGGGGGGATGAGCAGTTCTTC
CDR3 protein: CASSLDRGDEQFF

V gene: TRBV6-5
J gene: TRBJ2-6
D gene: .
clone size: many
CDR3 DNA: TGTGCCAGCAGTTACGAGGGGAGAGGGGCCAACGTCCTGACTTTC
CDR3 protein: CASSYEGRGANVLTF

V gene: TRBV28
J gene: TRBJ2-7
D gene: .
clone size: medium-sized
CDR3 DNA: TGTGCCAGCAGTGGAGGGGACAGAGCCTACGAGCAGTACTTC
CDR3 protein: CASSGGDRAYEQYF

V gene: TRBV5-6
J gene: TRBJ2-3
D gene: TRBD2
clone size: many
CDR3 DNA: TGTGCCAGCAGCATCCTCAGACTAGCGGGAGTGGAAGATACGCAGTATTTT
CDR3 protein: CASSILRLAGVEDTQYF

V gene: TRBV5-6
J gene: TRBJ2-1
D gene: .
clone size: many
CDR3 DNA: TGTGCCAGCAGCGTAACCCGGGACACCGATTTCAGCTCCTACAATGAGCAGTTCTTC
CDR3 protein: CASSVTRDTDFSSYNEQFF

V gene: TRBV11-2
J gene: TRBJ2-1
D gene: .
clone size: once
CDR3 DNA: TGTGCCAGCAGCTTAGCGCAACAGAACAATGAGCAGTTCTTC
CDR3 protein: CASSLAQQNNEQFF

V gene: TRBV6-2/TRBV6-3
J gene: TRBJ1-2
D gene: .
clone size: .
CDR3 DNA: TGTGCCATCACTGTGGGAGGGTACTATGGCTACACCTTC
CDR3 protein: CAITVGGYYGYTF

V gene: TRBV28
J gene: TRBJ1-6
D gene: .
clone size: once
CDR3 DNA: TGTGCCGGCAGCACTGGGCGCCGACCCCTCCACTTT
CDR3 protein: CAGSTGRRPLHF

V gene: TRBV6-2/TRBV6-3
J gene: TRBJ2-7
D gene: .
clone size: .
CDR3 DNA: TGTGCCAGCAGTTACATCCAGGGTAACTCCTACGAGCAGTACTTC
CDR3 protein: CASSYIQGNSYEQYF

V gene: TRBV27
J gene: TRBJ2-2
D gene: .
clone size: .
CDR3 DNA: TGTGCCATCAATCTTCAGGGGTACGGGGAGCTTTTTTTT
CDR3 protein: CAINLQGYGELFF

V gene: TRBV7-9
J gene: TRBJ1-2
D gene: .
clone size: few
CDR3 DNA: TGTGCCAGCAGCTTCGGTTCAGAAGGCTACACCTTC
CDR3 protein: CASSFGSEGYTF

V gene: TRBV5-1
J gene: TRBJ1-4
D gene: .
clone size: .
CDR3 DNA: TGCGCCAGCAGCTTGGAGGGGGGACTCGAAAAACTGTTTTTT
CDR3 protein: CASSLEGGLEKLFF

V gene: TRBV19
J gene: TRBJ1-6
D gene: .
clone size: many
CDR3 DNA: TGTGCCAGTAGTATTTCGAGGGCCAATTCACCCCTCCACTTT
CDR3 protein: CASSISRANSPLHF

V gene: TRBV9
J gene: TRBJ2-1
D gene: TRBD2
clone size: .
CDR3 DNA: TGTGCCAGCAGCCCCCGAATAGCGGGAGCTTATGAGCAGTTCTTC
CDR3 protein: CASSPRIAGAYEQFF

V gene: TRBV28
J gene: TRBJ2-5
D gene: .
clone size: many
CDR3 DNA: TGTGCCAGCAACCATAGGGTTTTCGAGACCCAGTACTTC
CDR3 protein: CASNHRVFETQYF

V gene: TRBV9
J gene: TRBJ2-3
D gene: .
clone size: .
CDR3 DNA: TGTGCCAGCAGCGAACACATACGAGAAGATACGCAGTATTTT
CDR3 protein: CASSEHIREDTQYF